Below, 32 T cell receptor beta chains from the same sample are listed, as sequenced in a study of long-term antiretroviral therapy in people with HIV. Sequencing used immunoSEQ v3.0 at survey level. The protocol was immunoSEQ multiplex PCR, while the TCRdb copy is restricted to in-frame clones and leaves out a portion. The repertoire has around 40,000 clones, 65% to 90% of them found once; the top ten carry almost 4%. The starting material was unsorted PBMCs, obtained just before starting antiretroviral therapy. Receptors were obtained from a woman aged 18-29 years with HIV.

The CDR3 DNA follows: TGTGCCAGCAGTTCAAGGTCTAACTATGGCTACACCTTC. It yields the protein CASSSRSNYGYTF. The chain carries TRBV27 and TRBJ1-2; no clear D. The CDR3 sequence is 13 residues long. Germline assignment: CDR1 MNHEY and CDR2 SMNVEV (reference sequence). The V and J ends lost 4 bases and 0 bases respectively, with 6 bases between them.

The chain carries TRBV2 and TRBJ1-5; the D gene is possibly TRBD1 (5 bases). Trimming shortened V by 4 bases and J by 5 bases, and 15 bases separated the two germline ends. The CDR3 contains 15 residues. Germline V gene data show CDR1 as SNHLY and CDR2 as FYNNEI. The CDR3 region is CASSGGRAGDQPQHF. In DNA form, the CDR3 reads TGTGCCAGCAGTGGGGGCAGGGCTGGCGATCAGCCCCAGCATTTT.

The chain joins TRBV14 to TRBJ2-5; D possibly matches TRBD1 or TRBD2 (6 bases each). CDR1 is SGHDN, CDR2 FVKESK, per germline. V lost 4 bases and J 5 bases, leaving 14 bases between the germline ends. The length of the CDR3 is 14 residues. The CDR3 loop reads CASSPRRGQETQYF. The CDR3 nucleotides are TGTGCCAGCAGCCCCCGACGGGGGCAGGAGACCCAGTACTTC.

This clone was observed a single time. The chain couples TRBV19 to TRBJ2-7; a possible D gene is TRBD2 (5 bases). Germline V gives CDR1 LNHDA, CDR2 SQIVND (reference sequence). The V and J ends lost 3 bases and 2 bases respectively, with 17 bases between them. The CDR3 runs to 16 residues. This CDR3 reads CASSIRLPSGTYEQYF. CDR3 nucleotide sequence: TGTGCCAGTAGTATTCGACTACCCTCGGGTACCTACGAGCAGTACTTC.

The gene calls are TRBV11-2 and TRBJ2-2; D possibly matches TRBD1 or TRBD2 (5 bases each). The CDR3 runs 15 residues. V lost 4 bases and J lost 4, with 13 bases in between. Germline CDR1 SGHAT, CDR2 FQNNGV. The CDR3 is CASSSRPGPTGELFF. The CDR3 DNA is TGTGCCAGCAGCTCCCGCCCGGGGCCCACCGGGGAGCTGTTTTTT.

The J gene is TRBJ2-1, the V gene TRBV2; D gene ambiguous. Germline CDR1 SNHLY, CDR2 FYNNEI. CDR3 size: 15 residues. V lost 1 base to trimming and J lost 7 bases, with 14 bases between them. CDR3 sequence (DNA): TGTGCCAGCAGTGAAGGACCCTCCTTAGGGAATGAGCAGTTCTTC. This encodes CASSEGPSLGNEQFF.

This chain links TRBV15 with TRBJ2-7; either TRBD1 or TRBD2 may fit D (5 bases each). Germline CDR1 LNHNV, CDR2 YYDKDF (reference sequence). V lost 0 bases and J 3 bases, leaving 18 bases between the germline ends. The length of the CDR3 is 17 residues. CDR3 nucleotides: TGTGCCACCAGCAGAGATCTCGTGCCCGGGACCAACTACGAGCAGTACTTC. It translates to CATSRDLVPGTNYEQYF.

This chain links TRBV7-8 with TRBJ2-1, with 11 bases lining up with TRBD2. J lost 6 bases, V lost 6 bases, and 10 bases had no gene match. CDR3 length: 16 amino acids. The germline V gene has CDR1 SGHVS and CDR2 FQNEAQ. The CDR3 protein is CASRPSTSGGSNEQFF. The CDR3 DNA sequence: TGTGCCAGCAGGCCGTCCACTAGCGGGGGCTCCAATGAGCAGTTCTTC.

The chain has TRBV18 and TRBJ1-2; TRBD1 agrees at 7 bases. The CDR3 totals 16 residues. V shed 4 bases and J 4 bases; nucleotides not matched to a gene: 12. Germline CDR1 is KGHSH and CDR2 is LQKENI. This CDR3 reads CASSRGITGASYGYTF. CDR3 sequence (DNA): TGTGCCAGCTCACGGGGGATCACAGGGGCGAGCTATGGCTACACCTTC. The complete variable domain, with remaining parts taken from reference TRBV18 and TRBJ1-2, reads NAGVMQNPRHLVRRRGQEARLRCSPMKGHSHVYWYRQLPEEGLKFMVYLQKENIIDESGMPKERFSAEFPKEGPSILRIQQVVRGDSAAYFCASSRGITGASYGYTFGSGTRLTVV.

This clone is a singleton in its sample. The chain combines TRBV10-3 with TRBJ1-1; TRBD1 might be the D (6 bases). Per the germline V gene, CDR1 is ENHRY and CDR2 is SYGVKD. This CDR3 is 15 amino acids long. V gave up 3 bases and J gave up 0 bases, with 11 bases separating them. The CDR3 DNA reads TGTGCCATCAGTGACCTCGAGGGGGTGAACACTGAAGCTTTCTTT. This translates into CAISDLEGVNTEAFF.

This clone has only one observation. DNA for the CDR3: TGTGCCAGCAACCGACCGGGACAGGGGAACACTGAAGCTTTCTTT. It specifies CASNRPGQGNTEAFF. This chain links TRBV28 with TRBJ1-1; 9 nucleotides match TRBD1. V gave up 7 bases and J gave up 1 base; unmatched junction bases: 7. CDR3 length: 15 amino acids. Germline-derived CDR1 and CDR2 are MDHEN and SYDVKM.

The chain carries TRBV4-3 and TRBJ1-4; D perhaps matches TRBD1 (6 bases). The CDR3 runs 16 residues. The germline gives CDR1 LGHNA, CDR2 YSLEER. Trimming removed 0 bases from V and 8 bases from J, with 16 bases in between. As DNA, the CDR3 is TGCGCCAGCAGCCAAGACGCAGGGGTTAGGGCGGAAAAACTGTTTTTT. Translated, it gives CASSQDAGVRAEKLFF.

V and J are TRBV5-1 and TRBJ1-2; no clear D gene. CDR1 and CDR2 from the germline V gene are SGHRS and YFSETQ. The CDR3 is made up of 12 amino acids. V was clipped by 4 bases and J by 3 bases, with 7 bases between them. The CDR3 protein is CASSRSDYGYTF. The CDR3 region has the DNA TGCGCCAGCAGCCGGTCGGACTATGGCTACACCTTC. Combining the CDR3 with reference TRBV5-1 and TRBJ1-2 gives the whole variable domain KAGVTQTPRYLIKTRGQQVTLSCSPISGHRSVSWYQQTPGQGLQFLFEYFSETQRNKGNFPGRFSGRQFSNSRSEMNVSTLELGDSALYLCASSRSDYGYTFGSGTRLTVV.

The V and J genes are TRBV7-9 and TRBJ2-7; D perhaps matches TRBD2 (5 bases). The CDR3 totals 16 residues. Trimming stripped 5 bases from V and 0 bases from J, with 17 bases between. CDR1 is SEHNR, CDR2 FQNEAQ, per germline (reference sequence). The CDR3 loop is CASSPRLSGSSYEQYF. The CDR3 bases are TGTGCCAGCAGCCCTAGGTTGAGCGGAAGCTCCTACGAGCAGTACTTC.

The chain uses TRBV7-2 and TRBJ1-2; D remains ambiguous. CDR1 and CDR2 from the germline V gene are SGHTA and FQGNSA. The CDR3 sequence is 14 residues long. V lost 5 bases and J 6 bases, leaving 16 bases between the germline ends. CDR3 DNA: TGTGCCAGCAGCCACAGACATAAACACGATGGCTACACCTTC. This encodes CASSHRHKHDGYTF.

This chain connects TRBV27 to TRBJ2-3; 8 nucleotides agree with TRBD2. The length of the CDR3 is 15 residues. Germline CDR1 is MNHEY and CDR2 is SMNVEV (reference sequence). Trimming removed 2 bases from V and 3 bases from J; junction bases left unmatched: 4. The CDR3 spells CASSLAASGTDTQYF. The CDR3 region has the DNA TGTGCCAGCAGTTTAGCGGCTAGCGGGACAGATACGCAGTATTTT.

The chain links TRBV5-1 to TRBJ2-1; D uncertain. V was clipped by 4 bases and J by 0 bases, with 11 bases between them. The germline V gene encodes CDR1 SGHRS and CDR2 YFSETQ. This CDR3 is 15 amino acids long. CDR3 DNA: TGCGCCAGCAGCGCCGACGTGAGCTCCTACAATGAGCAGTTCTTC. Encoded protein: CASSADVSSYNEQFF. Filled out from reference TRBV5-1 and TRBJ2-1, the complete variable domain reads KAGVTQTPRYLIKTRGQQVTLSCSPISGHRSVSWYQQTPGQGLQFLFEYFSETQRNKGNFPGRFSGRQFSNSRSEMNVSTLELGDSALYLCASSADVSSYNEQFFGPGTRLTVL.

The CDR3 sequence is CASGLQTGPYEQYF. The CDR3 nucleotides are TGTGCCAGCGGCCTGCAGACAGGGCCCTACGAGCAGTACTTC. The chain recombines TRBV6-5 with TRBJ2-7; 7 nucleotides line up with TRBD1. The CDR3 loop spans 14 amino acids. The V gene's germline CDR1 is MNHEY and CDR2 SVGAGI. V was clipped by 8 bases and J by 2 bases; unmatched bases: 9.

The chain has TRBV12-5 and TRBJ2-7; D remains unclear. This CDR3 contains 13 residues. The V and J ends lost 2 bases and 7 bases respectively, with 12 bases between them. Germline V gives CDR1 LGHNT, CDR2 FRNRAP. The CDR3 nucleotides read TGTGCTAGTGGTTTGACCGGTGGGCGGGAGCAGTACTTC. Its protein product is CASGLTGGREQYF.

The chain is built from TRBV6-5 and TRBJ2-3; D gene unclear. The ends were cut back, 3 bases at V and 0 bases at J, with 7 bases in the middle. Germline V gene sequence: CDR1 MNHEY, CDR2 SVGAGI. The CDR3 totals 14 residues. In DNA, the CDR3 is TGTGCCAGCAGTTATGGCCCTAGCACAGATACGCAGTATTTT. This translates into CASSYGPSTDTQYF.

The chain is built from TRBV5-1 and TRBJ2-5; 12 bases line up with TRBD1. Germline CDR1 is SGHRS and CDR2 is YFSETQ. The V segment lost 6 bases and the J segment 3 bases; nucleotides outside the gene matches: 3. The CDR3 is made up of 14 amino acids. The CDR3 here is CASKGTGGEETQYF. CDR3 coding DNA: TGCGCCAGCAAGGGGACAGGGGGCGAAGAGACCCAGTACTTC.

This clone was detected only once. The CDR3 nucleotides read TGTGCCAGCAGTTTATCCTTCGGACACATAATCTATGGCTACACCTTC. Its protein is CASSLSFGHIIYGYTF. The chain links TRBV27 to TRBJ1-2; TRBD1 is a possible D gene (5 bases). Germline CDR1 and CDR2: MNHEY and SMNVEV (reference sequence). This CDR3 comprises 16 residues. V lost 0 bases, J lost 4 bases, and 15 bases lay in between.

The chain uses TRBV4-1 and TRBJ2-7, with TRBD2 identical over 10 bases. The V gene's germline CDR1 is MGHRA and CDR2 YSYEKL. The CDR3 sequence is 15 residues long. V lost 3 bases, J lost 4 bases, and 6 bases stayed unmatched. CDR3 sequence reads: CASSHLAGAWYEQYF. The DNA for the CDR3 is TGCGCCAGCAGCCACCTAGCGGGAGCGTGGTACGAGCAGTACTTC.

The V call is TRBV7-8, the J call TRBJ2-3; D is undetermined. Trimming shortened V by 1 base and J by 0 bases, and 5 bases separated the two germline ends. Germline V CDR1 and CDR2: SGHVS, FQNEAQ. CDR3 length equals 14 residues. CDR3 in amino acids: CASSLGVSTDTQYF. CDR3 in DNA: TGTGCCAGCAGCTTAGGGGTTAGCACAGATACGCAGTATTTT.

J is TRBJ2-5 and V is TRBV19, with TRBD2 identical over 7 bases. V shed 5 bases and J 3 bases; nucleotides not matched to a gene: 9. Germline CDR1 and CDR2: LNHDA and SQIVND (reference sequence). The CDR3 is 15 residues long. The CDR3 protein is CASSSQRGSEETQYF. The CDR3 coding sequence is TGTGCCAGTAGTTCCCAGCGGGGCTCAGAAGAGACCCAGTACTTC.

The rearrangement links TRBV15 to TRBJ1-2; weak D call: TRBD1 (5 bases). Germline V lookup: CDR1 LNHNV, CDR2 YYDKDF (reference sequence). Trimming took 2 bases from V and 6 from J, leaving 10 bases between them. The CDR3 spans 13 residues. CDR3 protein: CATSRTPGNGYTF. The CDR3 DNA reads TGTGCCACCAGCAGAACTCCAGGGAATGGCTACACCTTC.

The chain recombines TRBV7-3 with TRBJ2-7, with 9 bases identical to TRBD1. The CDR3 runs 14 residues. After removal of 2 bases from V and 5 bases from J, the junction contained 4 bases not matched to a gene. CDR1 is SGHTA and CDR2 is FQGTGA in the germline V gene. The CDR3 here is CASSLEGQGNEQYF. The CDR3 coding sequence is TGTGCCAGCAGCTTAGAGGGACAGGGCAACGAGCAGTACTTC.

This chain connects TRBV5-6 to TRBJ2-2; unclear D gene. Germline CDR1 is SGHDT and CDR2 is YYEEEE. Trimming shortened V by 0 bases and J by 8 bases, and 5 bases separated the two germline ends. CDR3 length: 12 residues. The CDR3 sequence: CASSLVWGELFF. Written as DNA, the CDR3 is TGTGCCAGCAGCTTGGTCTGGGGGGAGCTGTTTTTT.

This clone was observed a handful of times. The genes are TRBV7-2 and TRBJ2-7, with 8 positions matching TRBD2. The CDR3 has 16 residues. Trimming at V came to 1 base and at J to 3 bases, leaving 8 bases not matched to a gene. Germline V gene sequence: CDR1 SGHTA, CDR2 FQGNSA. CDR3 in amino acids: CASSLEVGTRGYEQYF. Written as DNA, the CDR3 is TGTGCCAGCAGCTTAGAGGTCGGGACTAGGGGCTACGAGCAGTACTTC.

This clone qualifies as medium-sized. This chain uses TRBV4-3 with TRBJ1-2; D possibly corresponds to TRBD1 (6 bases). The CDR3 is 15 amino acids. Germline CDR1 LGHNA, CDR2 YSLEER. V lost 0 bases and J 2 bases, leaving 10 bases between the germline ends. As DNA, the CDR3 is TGCGCCAGCAGCCAAGATCTAACAGGGAACTATGGCTACACCTTC. Translation gives CASSQDLTGNYGYTF.

This chain joins TRBV7-2 and TRBJ2-1, with 8 positions matching TRBD2. CDR1 is SGHTA, CDR2 FQGNSA, per germline. CDR3 length: 15 amino acids. V shed 2 bases, J shed 9 bases, and the junction held 9 bases outside the gene matches. The CDR3 DNA reads as TGTGCCAGCAGCTTAAGAGCGGGAGAGCTTGGTGAGCAGTTCTTC. Its protein is CASSLRAGELGEQFF.

The chain recombines TRBV7-8 with TRBJ2-2; D not certain. Germline V gives CDR1 SGHVS, CDR2 FQNEAQ. The CDR3 totals 15 residues. Trimming stripped 6 bases from V and 0 bases from J, with 11 bases between. The CDR3 coding sequence is TGTGCCAGCAGTCCGTGGAGACCGAACACCGGGGAGCTGTTTTTT. The encoded protein is CASSPWRPNTGELFF.